These T cell receptor beta chains were read from a single sample in a study of blood T cell repertoires in COVID-19. Libraries were prepared by immunoSEQ multiplex PCR; TCRdb keeps only in-frame clonotypes and omits some of them. The sample records roughly 430,000 clones, nearly 90% being singletons. The sequenced material came from PBMCs or T cells enriched from blood (not recorded which). Every receptor here comes from a woman in her forties with acute COVID-19. Each CDR3 is given with its conserved first and last residue. Each record gives: J gene, D gene, clone size, V gene, CDR3 protein, CDR3 DNA. The D gene is left open where the match is weak. The size of a clone is reported for some rows only, either as once, few or many, or as a class for expanded clones.

j_gene: TRBJ1-1; d_gene: TRBD1; abundance: NA; v_gene: TRBV5-1; CDR3aa: CASSAGTVNTEAFF; CDR3nt: TGCGCCAGCAGCGCCGGGACAGTGAACACTGAAGCTTTCTTT
j_gene: TRBJ1-1; d_gene: TRBD1; abundance: NA; v_gene: TRBV9; CDR3aa: CASSAGTGSRTEAFF; CDR3nt: TGTGCCAGCAGCGCCGGGACAGGGTCTCGCACTGAAGCTTTCTTT
j_gene: TRBJ1-4; d_gene: NA; abundance: few; v_gene: TRBV6-6; CDR3aa: CASSLFQGSEKLFF; CDR3nt: TGTGCCAGCAGTTTATTCCAGGGAAGTGAAAAACTGTTTTTT
j_gene: TRBJ2-5; d_gene: TRBD2; abundance: NA; v_gene: TRBV20-1; CDR3aa: CSASGLAGGLQETQYF; CDR3nt: TGCAGTGCTAGTGGGCTAGCGGGGGGTTTACAAGAGACCCAGTACTTC
j_gene: TRBJ2-5; d_gene: TRBD2; abundance: NA; v_gene: TRBV5-6; CDR3aa: CASSGLAGYQETQYF; CDR3nt: TGTGCCAGCAGTGGACTAGCGGGGTACCAAGAGACCCAGTACTTC
j_gene: TRBJ2-1; d_gene: NA; abundance: NA; v_gene: TRBV6-2/TRBV6-3; CDR3aa: CASSYSRGGSEQFF; CDR3nt: TGTGCCAGCAGTTACTCGAGGGGGGGAAGCGAGCAGTTCTTC
j_gene: TRBJ2-7; d_gene: TRBD1; abundance: NA; v_gene: TRBV29-1; CDR3aa: CSVEGDRGLEQYF; CDR3nt: TGCAGCGTTGAAGGCGACAGGGGGCTTGAGCAGTACTTC
j_gene: TRBJ2-3; d_gene: TRBD2; abundance: NA; v_gene: TRBV5-1; CDR3aa: CASSLVLAGATDTQYF; CDR3nt: TGCGCCAGCAGCTTGGTTCTAGCGGGGGCCACAGATACGCAGTATTTT
j_gene: TRBJ1-2; d_gene: NA; abundance: NA; v_gene: TRBV5-4; CDR3aa: CASSPSLGVIYGYTF; CDR3nt: TGTGCCAGCAGCCCCTCGTTAGGGGTTATCTATGGCTACACCTTC
j_gene: TRBJ1-1; d_gene: NA; abundance: NA; v_gene: TRBV2; CDR3aa: CASSVGHRNTEAFF; CDR3nt: TGTGCCAGCAGTGTGGGACATCGGAACACTGAAGCTTTCTTT
j_gene: TRBJ2-7; d_gene: NA; abundance: NA; v_gene: TRBV30; CDR3aa: CAWSAGSHYEQYF; CDR3nt: TGTGCCTGGAGTGCCGGTTCCCACTACGAGCAGTACTTC
j_gene: TRBJ2-7; d_gene: NA; abundance: NA; v_gene: TRBV24-1; CDR3aa: CATSRSGKGEQYF; CDR3nt: TGTGCCACCAGTCGGTCGGGGAAAGGCGAGCAGTACTTC
j_gene: TRBJ2-2; d_gene: TRBD1; abundance: NA; v_gene: TRBV5-4; CDR3aa: CASSLAGQGLGSGELFF; CDR3nt: TGTGCCAGCAGCTTGGCGGGACAGGGTCTGGGCTCCGGGGAGCTGTTTTTT
j_gene: TRBJ1-4; d_gene: NA; abundance: NA; v_gene: TRBV19; CDR3aa: CASSIARQATNEKLFF; CDR3nt: TGTGCCAGTAGTATAGCCCGGCAGGCAACTAATGAAAAACTGTTTTTT
j_gene: TRBJ2-5; d_gene: TRBD1; abundance: NA; v_gene: TRBV9; CDR3aa: CASSGTGNQETQYF; CDR3nt: TGTGCCAGCAGCGGGACAGGGAACCAAGAGACCCAGTACTTC
j_gene: TRBJ1-6; d_gene: NA; abundance: NA; v_gene: TRBV7-2; CDR3aa: CAGGQGNSPLHF; CDR3nt: TGTGCGGGGGGGCAAGGGAATTCACCCCTCCACTTT
j_gene: TRBJ1-4; d_gene: TRBD1; abundance: few; v_gene: TRBV11-2; CDR3aa: CASSSRDRGHNEKLFF; CDR3nt: TGTGCCAGCAGCTCCAGGGACAGGGGGCATAATGAAAAACTGTTTTTT
j_gene: TRBJ1-1; d_gene: NA; abundance: NA; v_gene: TRBV12-1; CDR3aa: CASIHLRKTEAFF; CDR3nt: TGTGCCAGTATCCACCTCAGGAAAACTGAAGCTTTCTTT
j_gene: TRBJ2-2; d_gene: TRBD2; abundance: NA; v_gene: TRBV15; CDR3aa: CATSRETSIGELFF; CDR3nt: TGTGCCACCAGCAGAGAGACTAGCATCGGGGAGCTGTTTTTT
j_gene: TRBJ1-5; d_gene: NA; abundance: NA; v_gene: TRBV6-6; CDR3aa: CASSQGQQPQHF; CDR3nt: TGTGCCAGCAGCCAGGGGCAGCAGCCCCAGCATTTT
j_gene: TRBJ1-1; d_gene: TRBD1; abundance: NA; v_gene: TRBV5-8; CDR3aa: CASSQGAGGRVGTEAFF; CDR3nt: TGTGCCAGCAGCCAGGGGGCTGGGGGCAGGGTAGGGACTGAAGCTTTCTTT
j_gene: TRBJ2-3; d_gene: TRBD2; abundance: NA; v_gene: TRBV10-1; CDR3aa: CASSHIAGNTDTQYF; CDR3nt: TGCGCCAGCAGTCATATAGCGGGGAATACAGATACGCAGTATTTT
j_gene: TRBJ2-5; d_gene: NA; abundance: NA; v_gene: TRBV15; CDR3aa: CATSRVSVETQYF; CDR3nt: TGTGCCACCAGCAGAGTGTCAGTGGAGACCCAGTACTTC
j_gene: TRBJ2-3; d_gene: NA; abundance: NA; v_gene: TRBV7-9; CDR3aa: CASSFPTMSQYF; CDR3nt: TGTGCCAGCAGCTTCCCCACAATGTCGCAGTATTTT
j_gene: TRBJ1-4; d_gene: NA; abundance: NA; v_gene: TRBV11-2; CDR3aa: CASSLERSEKLFF; CDR3nt: TGTGCCAGCAGCTTAGAACGGAGTGAAAAACTGTTTTTT
j_gene: TRBJ2-7; d_gene: NA; abundance: NA; v_gene: TRBV19; CDR3aa: CASSITDYEQYF; CDR3nt: TGTGCCAGTAGTATAACAGATTACGAGCAGTACTTC
j_gene: TRBJ1-1; d_gene: NA; abundance: NA; v_gene: TRBV12-3/TRBV12-4; CDR3aa: CASSLGRDNEAFF; CDR3nt: TGTGCCAGCAGTTTAGGCAGGGATAATGAAGCTTTCTTT
j_gene: TRBJ1-4; d_gene: NA; abundance: NA; v_gene: TRBV30; CDR3aa: CAWAGPRGEKLFF; CDR3nt: TGTGCCTGGGCGGGACCCCGGGGTGAAAAACTGTTTTTT
j_gene: TRBJ1-6; d_gene: NA; abundance: NA; v_gene: TRBV29-1; CDR3aa: CSVQEGLSGSPLHF; CDR3nt: TGCAGCGTTCAGGAGGGACTTTCCGGTTCACCCCTCCACTTT
j_gene: TRBJ2-1; d_gene: TRBD2; abundance: NA; v_gene: TRBV4-2; CDR3aa: CASSQELAGGSYNEQFF; CDR3nt: TGTGCCAGCAGCCAAGAGCTAGCGGGGGGGTCCTACAATGAGCAGTTCTTC
j_gene: TRBJ1-4; d_gene: NA; abundance: NA; v_gene: TRBV9; CDR3aa: CASSRGTGEKLFF; CDR3nt: TGTGCCAGCAGTCGGGGTACGGGTGAAAAACTGTTTTTT
j_gene: TRBJ1-4; d_gene: TRBD1; abundance: once; v_gene: TRBV2; CDR3aa: CASRGTATNEKLFF; CDR3nt: TGTGCCAGCAGGGGGACAGCAACTAATGAAAAACTGTTTTTT
j_gene: TRBJ2-1; d_gene: TRBD2; abundance: once; v_gene: TRBV5-5; CDR3aa: CASTTWPSGSAGAYNEQFF; CDR3nt: TGTGCCAGCACCACTTGGCCCTCGGGGTCAGCGGGAGCATACAATGAGCAGTTCTTC
j_gene: TRBJ1-1; d_gene: NA; abundance: few; v_gene: TRBV4-1; CDR3aa: CASSQDSLTAGPEAFF; CDR3nt: TGCGCCAGCAGCCAAGATTCCCTCACGGCAGGGCCTGAAGCTTTCTTT
j_gene: TRBJ2-5; d_gene: NA; abundance: NA; v_gene: TRBV5-4; CDR3aa: CASSPYLAGAPQETQYF; CDR3nt: TGTGCCAGCAGTCCTTACCTGGCGGGGGCCCCCCAAGAGACCCAGTACTTC
j_gene: TRBJ1-3; d_gene: NA; abundance: NA; v_gene: TRBV9; CDR3aa: CASSVDWFSSGNTIYF; CDR3nt: TGTGCCAGCAGCGTAGATTGGTTTAGCTCTGGAAACACCATATATTTT
j_gene: TRBJ2-1; d_gene: TRBD2; abundance: NA; v_gene: TRBV5-1; CDR3aa: CASSLTASGGFSSYNEQFF; CDR3nt: TGCGCCAGCAGCTTGACGGCTAGCGGGGGGTTTAGCTCCTACAATGAGCAGTTCTTC
j_gene: TRBJ1-6; d_gene: TRBD1; abundance: NA; v_gene: TRBV3-1/TRBV3-2; CDR3aa: CASRQGMEYNSPFHF; CDR3nt: TGTGCCAGCAGACAGGGGATGGAGTATAATTCACCCTTCCACTTT
j_gene: TRBJ1-1; d_gene: NA; abundance: NA; v_gene: TRBV5-1; CDR3aa: CASSLTRNTEAFF; CDR3nt: TGCGCCAGCAGCCTGACACGTAACACTGAAGCTTTCTTT
j_gene: TRBJ2-1; d_gene: TRBD1; abundance: NA; v_gene: TRBV15; CDR3aa: CATSRDSRTGTSNEQFF; CDR3nt: TGTGCCACCAGCAGAGATAGTAGGACAGGGACATCCAATGAGCAGTTCTTC
j_gene: TRBJ1-1; d_gene: TRBD1; abundance: NA; v_gene: TRBV27; CDR3aa: CASNNLDREKGTEAFF; CDR3nt: TGTGCCAGCAACAACCTGGACAGGGAAAAGGGCACTGAAGCTTTCTTT
j_gene: TRBJ2-2; d_gene: TRBD2; abundance: NA; v_gene: TRBV30; CDR3aa: CAWSQAGGPVGGELFF; CDR3nt: TGTGCCTGGAGTCAAGCGGGGGGGCCGGTTGGCGGGGAGCTGTTTTTT
j_gene: TRBJ2-1; d_gene: TRBD2; abundance: NA; v_gene: TRBV10-3; CDR3aa: CAIMASGDNEQFF; CDR3nt: TGTGCCATCATGGCTAGCGGGGACAATGAGCAGTTCTTC
j_gene: TRBJ2-7; d_gene: TRBD2; abundance: NA; v_gene: TRBV7-9; CDR3aa: CASSLDSLAAGAYEQYF; CDR3nt: TGTGCCAGCAGCTTAGATTCATTGGCAGCGGGGGCATACGAGCAGTACTTC
j_gene: TRBJ1-3; d_gene: TRBD1; abundance: NA; v_gene: TRBV5-1; CDR3aa: CASSRTGDKSGNTIYF; CDR3nt: TGCGCCAGCAGCCGGACAGGGGATAAATCTGGAAACACCATATATTTT